The rows below give T cell receptor beta chains drawn from one sample of a study. TCRdb re-derived calls from the 5' RACE reads in MiXCR, one entry per CDR3 protein. This sample has around 37,000 distinct CDR3 sequences, with roughly 29% found just once. The specimen was memory CD4+ T cells sorted from a lymph node. The receptors originated from a female donor with breast cancer. Each CDR3 is given with its conserved first and last residue. The D gene is left open where the match is weak. Clone size, where shown, is once, few, many, or a class for clones that have expanded.

d_gene | j_gene | v_gene | abundance | CDR3nt | CDR3aa
. | TRBJ2-1 | TRBV2 | . | TGTGCCAGCCTTGATACAGGGAGGAGCAAATCCTACAATGAGCAGTTCTTC | CASLDTGRSKSYNEQFF
TRBD2 | TRBJ2-7 | TRBV7-2 | . | TGTGCCAGCAGCTCCCGCAGCGGGGGCTCCTACGAGCAGTACTTC | CASSSRSGGSYEQYF
TRBD2 | TRBJ2-2 | TRBV5-1 | once | TGCGCCAGCAGCCCGATGGGGACGACTAGCGGAAACACCGGGGAGCTGTTTTTT | CASSPMGTTSGNTGELFF
. | TRBJ1-4 | TRBV12-3/TRBV12-4 | . | TGTGCCAGCAGTTTAGGGCGGCGGATTAATGAAAAACTGTTTTTT | CASSLGRRINEKLFF
. | TRBJ1-5 | TRBV7-2 | few | TGTGCCAGCAGCTTAGAGAGTCATCAGCCCCAGCATTTT | CASSLESHQPQHF
. | TRBJ2-7 | TRBV12-3/TRBV12-4 | . | TGTGCCAGCAGCCCACGACTCTCTTGGGTCTACGAGCAGTACTTC | CASSPRLSWVYEQYF
. | TRBJ2-7 | TRBV5-1 | . | TGCGCCAGCAGCTTGGCCCTTTACCGAGAGCAGTACTTC | CASSLALYREQYF
TRBD2 | TRBJ2-3 | TRBV27 | . | TGTGCCAGCAGACTAGATAGCGGGAGGGCCATAGATACGCAGTATTTT | CASRLDSGRAIDTQYF
. | TRBJ2-6 | TRBV21-1 | . | TGTGCCAGCAGGCAAAGACGGAGGGCCTCTGGGGCCAACGTCCTGACTTTC | CASRQRRRASGANVLTF
TRBD2 | TRBJ2-1 | TRBV12-3/TRBV12-4 | . | TGTGCCAGCAGTCTACTAGCGGGCCAAAATGAGCAGTTCTTC | CASSLLAGQNEQFF
. | TRBJ2-7 | TRBV10-3 | few | TGTGCCATCAGTGACGGCAACACAGCCTACGAGCAGTACTTC | CAISDGNTAYEQYF
. | TRBJ2-2 | TRBV2 | many | TGTGCCAGCAGCCTACTTCCCCGATCTGGCACCGGGGAGCTGTTTTTT | CASSLLPRSGTGELFF
. | TRBJ2-7 | TRBV7-2 | few | TGTGCCAGCAGCCCCGCGGGAGAGCAGTACTTC | CASSPAGEQYF
TRBD1 | TRBJ1-2 | TRBV5-1 | once | TGCGCCAGCAGCTCGGACAGGGGGCAGGGTGGCTACACCTTC | CASSSDRGQGGYTF
TRBD2 | TRBJ2-1 | TRBV7-9 | . | TGTGCCAGCACCCCGAGGACTAGCGGGGGTACGGAGCAGTTCTTC | CASTPRTSGGTEQFF
TRBD1 | TRBJ1-1 | TRBV20-1 | many | TGCAGTGCTAGAGGGGGGACAGTCACTGAAGCTTTCTTT | CSARGGTVTEAFF
TRBD1 | TRBJ1-5 | TRBV10-3 | few | TGTGCCAGTGCCGGGACAGGGAATAATCAGCCCCAGCATTTT | CASAGTGNNQPQHF
. | TRBJ2-3 | TRBV9 | . | TGTGCCAGCAGCGCGACGGACTGGTACACAGATACGCAGTATTTT | CASSATDWYTDTQYF
TRBD2 | TRBJ2-3 | TRBV24-1 | . | TGTGCCACCAGTGACCCTACTAGCGGGGATCGAGATACGCAGTATTTT | CATSDPTSGDRDTQYF
. | TRBJ2-7 | TRBV5-1 | . | TGCGCCAGCAGCTTTGGAGGTGGTGACTTTAGCGAGCAGTACTTC | CASSFGGGDFSEQYF
. | TRBJ1-1 | TRBV6-5 | . | TGTGCCAGCAGTTACGGGCAATGGGCAGCGAACACTGAAGCTTTCTTT | CASSYGQWAANTEAFF
TRBD2 | TRBJ2-7 | TRBV12-3/TRBV12-4 | . | TGTGCCAGCAGTCACCCTAGCGGTTCCTCCTACGAGCAGTACTTC | CASSHPSGSSYEQYF
TRBD1 | TRBJ1-1 | TRBV12-3/TRBV12-4 | . | TGTGCCAGCAGTTTCGAGGGGGCTACTGAAGCTTTCTTT | CASSFEGATEAFF
TRBD1 | TRBJ2-1 | TRBV29-1 | . | TGCAGCTCGAGGACAGGGAGACACAATGAGCAGTTCTTC | CSSRTGRHNEQFF
. | TRBJ1-1 | TRBV10-3 | . | TGTGCCATCAGTGAGTATCGGACAGAGGTGAACACTGAAGCTTTCTTT | CAISEYRTEVNTEAFF
TRBD1 | TRBJ2-7 | TRBV6-2/TRBV6-3 | few | TGTGCCAGCAGATCCCGGACAGGAGTCTCCTACGAGCAGTACTTC | CASRSRTGVSYEQYF
. | TRBJ1-1 | TRBV12-3/TRBV12-4 | few | TGTGCCAGCAGTTCCGGTGGAAGGGCTTTCTTT | CASSSGGRAFF
. | TRBJ2-1 | TRBV7-6 | few | TGTGCCAGCAGCTCTACGGGAAACCCCTACAATGAGCAGTTCTTC | CASSSTGNPYNEQFF
TRBD1 | TRBJ1-1 | TRBV5-1 | . | TGCGCCAGCAGCCGGGACAGGGGAGGATCTGAAGCTTTCTTT | CASSRDRGGSEAFF
. | TRBJ1-1 | TRBV12-3/TRBV12-4 | . | TGTGCCAGCAGTATGGGCAGGGAAGCTTGCTTT | CASSMGREACF
TRBD2 | TRBJ2-5 | TRBV5-1 | once | TGCGCCAGCAGCCTCCCGGGGGGCCAAGAGACCCAGTACTTC | CASSLPGGQETQYF
. | TRBJ2-5 | TRBV20-1 | many | TGCAGTGCTAGAGACGGTGCAGAGGCGTCTCTCCCAGAGACCCAGTACTTC | CSARDGAEASLPETQYF
TRBD2 | TRBJ2-3 | TRBV5-1 | . | TGCGCCAGCAGCTCTACTAGCGGGAGTGTAAGCACAGATACGCAGTATTTT | CASSSTSGSVSTDTQYF
. | TRBJ2-5 | TRBV9 | . | TGTGCCAGCAGCGTGGCAGGGTTGGTGCGGGAGACCCAGTACTTC | CASSVAGLVRETQYF
TRBD1 | TRBJ2-5 | TRBV7-9 | . | TGTGCCAGCAGTGACAGGGTTTCGCAAGAGACCCAGTACTTC | CASSDRVSQETQYF
. | TRBJ2-2 | TRBV7-9 | . | TGTGCCAGCAGGAGTGGAAACACCGGGGAGCTGTTTTTT | CASRSGNTGELFF
. | TRBJ2-1 | TRBV20-1 | . | TGCAGTGCCCGAACCCCGACAGACAATGAGCAGTTCTTC | CSARTPTDNEQFF
. | TRBJ2-1 | TRBV7-2 | . | TGTGCCAGCAGCTTATGGTCGCGCTCCTACAATGAGCAGTTCTTC | CASSLWSRSYNEQFF
TRBD2 | TRBJ2-3 | TRBV20-1 | . | TGCAGTGCTACCGGACTAGCGAGAAAGGTAACAGATACGCAGTATTTT | CSATGLARKVTDTQYF
. | TRBJ1-2 | TRBV4-1 | few | TGCGCCAGCACCGGATATAACTATGGCTACACCTTC | CASTGYNYGYTF
. | TRBJ2-5 | TRBV7-2 | . | TGTGCCAGCAGCTTAGGGGCAGGGGAAGAGACCCAGTACTTC | CASSLGAGEETQYF
. | TRBJ1-1 | TRBV12-3/TRBV12-4 | . | TGTGCCAGCAGTTTGACGAGAGGGTCTGAAGCTTTCTTT | CASSLTRGSEAFF
TRBD2 | TRBJ2-1 | TRBV6-1 | . | TGTGCCAGCAGTGAGGCCTTCGGGACTAGCGGATACAATGAGCAGTTCTTC | CASSEAFGTSGYNEQFF
. | TRBJ2-3 | TRBV7-9 | few | TGTGCCAGCAGCCCAGGGGCCAACACAGATACGCAGTATTTT | CASSPGANTDTQYF
TRBD2 | TRBJ2-7 | TRBV12-3/TRBV12-4 | . | TGTGCCAGCAGTTCCTTTAGCGGGAACGAGCAGTACTTC | CASSSFSGNEQYF
. | TRBJ1-5 | TRBV5-1 | . | TGCGCCAGCAGCTTAGACACTAACAATCAGCCCCAGCATTTT | CASSLDTNNQPQHF
. | TRBJ2-7 | TRBV5-5 | few | TGTGCCAGCAGCTTGGGAGGACTACTCGAGCAGTACTTC | CASSLGGLLEQYF
TRBD2 | TRBJ2-1 | TRBV7-2 | . | TGTGCCAGCAGCTTCGCTCTGGGGGGAGGGTCGTACAATGAGCAGTTCTTC | CASSFALGGGSYNEQFF
. | TRBJ2-7 | TRBV7-2 | . | TGTGCCAGCAGCTTGTTGATTAACAGCTACGAGCAGTACTTC | CASSLLINSYEQYF
. | TRBJ2-2 | TRBV7-9 | . | TGTGCCAGCAGCTCCCGGGACTTGAACACCGGGGAGCTGTTTTTT | CASSSRDLNTGELFF
. | TRBJ2-1 | TRBV7-6 | . | TGTGCCAGCAGCCCTGGGATGGGAATGAGGAATGAGCAGTTCTTC | CASSPGMGMRNEQFF
TRBD1 | TRBJ1-6 | TRBV6-6 | . | TGTGCCAGCAGGCCGGGACAGGGGCAATCACCCCTCCACTTT | CASRPGQGQSPLHF
TRBD2 | TRBJ2-5 | TRBV10-2 | . | TGCGCCAGCACCGGACTAGCGGCTCAAGAGACCCAGTACTTC | CASTGLAAQETQYF
TRBD2 | TRBJ2-1 | TRBV4-1 | . | TGCGCCAGCAGCCAAGATAGCGGGGGATACAATGGGCAGTTCTTC | CASSQDSGGYNGQFF
TRBD2 | TRBJ2-7 | TRBV3-1 | . | TGTGCCAGCAGCCAAGCTAGCGGGGAAGAGCAGTACTTC | CASSQASGEEQYF
. | TRBJ2-2 | TRBV7-6 | . | TGTGCCAGCAGCAGAGGGACAACTGTCACCGGGGAGCTGTTTTTT | CASSRGTTVTGELFF
TRBD1 | TRBJ1-2 | TRBV5-1 | . | TGCGCCAGCAGCTTAACAGGGGACGATGGCTACACCTTC | CASSLTGDDGYTF
. | TRBJ2-3 | TRBV13 | few | TGTGCCAGCAGCTCACAAGGGTCAGATACGCAGTATTTT | CASSSQGSDTQYF
TRBD2 | TRBJ2-1 | TRBV29-1 | . | TGCAGCGTCGAACCCACTAGCGGGCCATCAAATGAGCAGTTCTTC | CSVEPTSGPSNEQFF